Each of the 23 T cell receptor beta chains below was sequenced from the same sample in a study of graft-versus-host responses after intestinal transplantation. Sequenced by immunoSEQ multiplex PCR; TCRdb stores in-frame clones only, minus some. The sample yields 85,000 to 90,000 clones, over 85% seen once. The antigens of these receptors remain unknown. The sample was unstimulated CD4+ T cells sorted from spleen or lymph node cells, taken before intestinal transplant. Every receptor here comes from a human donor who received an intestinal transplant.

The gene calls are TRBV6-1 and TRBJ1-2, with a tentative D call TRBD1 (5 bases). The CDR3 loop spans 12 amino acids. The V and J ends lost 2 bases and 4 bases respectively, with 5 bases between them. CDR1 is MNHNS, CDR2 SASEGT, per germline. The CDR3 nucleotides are TGTGCCAGCAGTGAACAGGGCTATGGCTACACCTTC. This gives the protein CASSEQGYGYTF.

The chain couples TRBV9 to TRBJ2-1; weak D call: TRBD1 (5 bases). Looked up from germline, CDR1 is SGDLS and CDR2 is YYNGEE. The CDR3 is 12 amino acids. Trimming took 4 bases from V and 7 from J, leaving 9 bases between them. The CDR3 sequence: CASSPAGNEQFF. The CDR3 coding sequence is TGTGCCAGCAGCCCAGCAGGGAATGAGCAGTTCTTC.

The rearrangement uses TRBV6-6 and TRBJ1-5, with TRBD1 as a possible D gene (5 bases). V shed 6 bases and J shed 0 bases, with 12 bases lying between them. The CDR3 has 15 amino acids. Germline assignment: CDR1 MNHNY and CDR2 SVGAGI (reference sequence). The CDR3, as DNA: TGTGCCAGCAGCCTAGGGGATTATAGCAATCAGCCCCAGCATTTT. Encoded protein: CASSLGDYSNQPQHF.

The CDR3 is CASSDPIGETQYF. CDR3 nucleotides: TGCGCCAGCAGTGACCCCATCGGGGAGACCCAGTACTTC. The chain is built from TRBV10-1 and TRBJ2-5; no clear D gene. The V gene's germline CDR1 is WNHNN and CDR2 SYGVQD (reference sequence). This CDR3 contains 13 residues. V was pared by 3 bases and J by 5 bases, with 10 bases between.

The chain's CDR3 is CASSWTSSYEQYF. CDR3 nucleotides: TGTGCCAGCAGCTGGACATCCTCCTACGAGCAGTACTTC. The rearrangement joins TRBV11-2 to TRBJ2-7; D perhaps matches TRBD1 (5 bases). The germline V gene encodes CDR1 SGHAT and CDR2 FQNNGV. V was trimmed by 4 bases and J by 0 bases, leaving 7 bases between them. The CDR3 runs to 13 residues.

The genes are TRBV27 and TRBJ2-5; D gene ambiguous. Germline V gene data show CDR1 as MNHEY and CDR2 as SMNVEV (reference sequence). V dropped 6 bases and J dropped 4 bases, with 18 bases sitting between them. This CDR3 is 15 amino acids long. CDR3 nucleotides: TGTGCCAGCAGAGATTCGGCGGTTTGGTCAGAGACCCAGTACTTC. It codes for CASRDSAVWSETQYF.

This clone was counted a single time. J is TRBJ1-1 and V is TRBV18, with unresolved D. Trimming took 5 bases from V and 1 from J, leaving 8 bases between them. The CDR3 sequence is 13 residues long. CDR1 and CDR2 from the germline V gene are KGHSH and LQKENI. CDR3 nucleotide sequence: TGTGCCAGCTCATCGACGGAGAACACTGAAGCTTTCTTT. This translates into CASSSTENTEAFF. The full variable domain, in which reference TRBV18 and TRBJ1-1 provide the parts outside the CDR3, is NAGVMQNPRHLVRRRGQEARLRCSPMKGHSHVYWYRQLPEEGLKFMVYLQKENIIDESGMPKERFSAEFPKEGPSILRIQQVVRGDSAAYFCASSSTENTEAFFGQGTRLTVV.

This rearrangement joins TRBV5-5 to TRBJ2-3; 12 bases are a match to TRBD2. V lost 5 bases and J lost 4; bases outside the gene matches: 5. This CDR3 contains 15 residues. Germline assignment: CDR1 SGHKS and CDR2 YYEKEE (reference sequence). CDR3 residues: CASSSTSGRSDTQYF. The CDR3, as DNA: TGTGCCAGCAGTTCGACTAGCGGGAGATCAGATACGCAGTATTTT.

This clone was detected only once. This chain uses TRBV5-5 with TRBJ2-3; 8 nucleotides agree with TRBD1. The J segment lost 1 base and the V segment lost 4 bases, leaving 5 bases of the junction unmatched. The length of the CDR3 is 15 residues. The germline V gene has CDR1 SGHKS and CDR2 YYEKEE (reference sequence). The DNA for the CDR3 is TGTGCCAGCAGCCAACCGGGACAGGGCACAGATACGCAGTATTTT. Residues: CASSQPGQGTDTQYF.

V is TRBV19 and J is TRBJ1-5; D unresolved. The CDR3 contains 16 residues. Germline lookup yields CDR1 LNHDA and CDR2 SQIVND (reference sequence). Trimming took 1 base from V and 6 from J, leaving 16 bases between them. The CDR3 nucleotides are TGTGCCAGTAGTATAGGTTTGGGCAGAAACAGTCAGCCCCAGCATTTT. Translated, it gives CASSIGLGRNSQPQHF.

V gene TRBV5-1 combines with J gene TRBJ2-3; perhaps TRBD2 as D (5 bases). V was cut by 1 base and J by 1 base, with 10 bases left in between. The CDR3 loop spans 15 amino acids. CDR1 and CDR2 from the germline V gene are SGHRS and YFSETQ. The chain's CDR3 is CASSLSGTGTDTQYF. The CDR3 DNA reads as TGCGCCAGCAGCTTGTCGGGAACCGGCACAGATACGCAGTATTTT.

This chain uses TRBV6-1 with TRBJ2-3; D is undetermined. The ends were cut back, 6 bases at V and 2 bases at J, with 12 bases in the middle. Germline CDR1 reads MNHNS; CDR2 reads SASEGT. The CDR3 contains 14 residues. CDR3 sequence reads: CASSRTLNTDTQYF. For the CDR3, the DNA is TGTGCCAGCAGCCGGACGTTGAACACAGATACGCAGTATTTT.

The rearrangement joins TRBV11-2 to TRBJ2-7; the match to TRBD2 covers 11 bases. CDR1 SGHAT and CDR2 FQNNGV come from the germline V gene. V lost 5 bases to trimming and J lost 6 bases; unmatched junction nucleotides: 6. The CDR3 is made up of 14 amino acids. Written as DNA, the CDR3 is TGTGCCAGCAGCCGAACTAGCGGGAGAAGCGAGCAGTACTTC. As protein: CASSRTSGRSEQYF.

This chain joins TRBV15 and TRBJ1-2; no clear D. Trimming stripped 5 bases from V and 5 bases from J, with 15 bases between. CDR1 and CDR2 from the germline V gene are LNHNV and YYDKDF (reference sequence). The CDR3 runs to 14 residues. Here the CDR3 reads CATSGAPGRYGYTF. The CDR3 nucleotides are TGTGCCACCAGCGGAGCTCCCGGGCGGTATGGCTACACCTTC.

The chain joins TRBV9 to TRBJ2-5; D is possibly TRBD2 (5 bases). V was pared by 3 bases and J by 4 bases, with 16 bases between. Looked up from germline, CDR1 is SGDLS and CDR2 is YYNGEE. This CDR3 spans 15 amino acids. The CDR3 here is CASSAGVGFGETQYF. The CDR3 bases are TGTGCCAGCAGCGCCGGGGTCGGGTTCGGAGAGACCCAGTACTTC.

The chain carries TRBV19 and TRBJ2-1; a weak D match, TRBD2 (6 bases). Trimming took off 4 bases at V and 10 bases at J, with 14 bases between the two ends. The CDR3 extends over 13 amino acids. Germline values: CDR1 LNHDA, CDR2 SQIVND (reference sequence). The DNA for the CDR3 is TGTGCCAGTAGTAGGGCCGGGACTGAGGAGCAGTTCTTC. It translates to CASSRAGTEEQFF. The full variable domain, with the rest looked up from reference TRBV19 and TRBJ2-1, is DGGITQSPKYLFRKEGQNVTLSCEQNLNHDAMYWYRQDPGQGLRLIYYSQIVNDFQKGDIAEGYSVSREKKESFPLTVTSAQKNPTAFYLCASSRAGTEEQFFGPGTRLTVL.

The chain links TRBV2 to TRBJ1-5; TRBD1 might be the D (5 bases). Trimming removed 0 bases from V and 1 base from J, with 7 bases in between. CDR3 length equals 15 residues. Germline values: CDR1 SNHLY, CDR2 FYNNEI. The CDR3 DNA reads TGTGCCAGCAGTGAAGCTGAGGGGAGCAATCAGCCCCAGCATTTT. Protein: CASSEAEGSNQPQHF.

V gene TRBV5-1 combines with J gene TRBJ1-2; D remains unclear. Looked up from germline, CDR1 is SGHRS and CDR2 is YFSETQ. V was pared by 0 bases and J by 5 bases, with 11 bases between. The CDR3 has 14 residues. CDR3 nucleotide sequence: TGCGCCAGCAGCTTGGAGACGATTTCATATGGCTACACCTTC. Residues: CASSLETISYGYTF.

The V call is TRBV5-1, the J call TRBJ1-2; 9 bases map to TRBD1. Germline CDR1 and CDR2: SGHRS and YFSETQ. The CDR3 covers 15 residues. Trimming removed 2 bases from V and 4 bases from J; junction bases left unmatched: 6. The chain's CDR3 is CASSFDRGGVYGYTF. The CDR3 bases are TGCGCCAGCAGCTTCGACAGGGGGGGGGTCTATGGCTACACCTTC. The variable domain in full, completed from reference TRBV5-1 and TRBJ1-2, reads KAGVTQTPRYLIKTRGQQVTLSCSPISGHRSVSWYQQTPGQGLQFLFEYFSETQRNKGNFPGRFSGRQFSNSRSEMNVSTLELGDSALYLCASSFDRGGVYGYTFGSGTRLTVV.

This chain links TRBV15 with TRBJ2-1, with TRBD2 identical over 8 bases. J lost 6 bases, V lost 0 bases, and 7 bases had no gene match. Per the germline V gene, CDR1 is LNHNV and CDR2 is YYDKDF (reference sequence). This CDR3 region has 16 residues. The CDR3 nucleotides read TGTGCCACCAGCAGAGAGGGGGGAGGACTAGCCAATGAGCAGTTCTTC. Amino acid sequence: CATSREGGGLANEQFF. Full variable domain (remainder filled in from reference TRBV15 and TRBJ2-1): DAMVIQNPRYQVTQFGKPVTLSCSQTLNHNVMYWYQQKSSQAPKLLFHYYDKDFNNEADTPDNFQSRRPNTSFCFLDIRSPGLGDTAMYLCATSREGGGLANEQFFGPGTRLTVL.

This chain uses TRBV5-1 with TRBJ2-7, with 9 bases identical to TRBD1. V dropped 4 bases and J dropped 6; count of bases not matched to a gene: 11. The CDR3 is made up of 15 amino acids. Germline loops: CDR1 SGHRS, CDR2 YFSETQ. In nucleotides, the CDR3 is TGCGCCAGCAGCCGACCGGGACAGGGAATATCCGAGCAGTACTTC. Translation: CASSRPGQGISEQYF.

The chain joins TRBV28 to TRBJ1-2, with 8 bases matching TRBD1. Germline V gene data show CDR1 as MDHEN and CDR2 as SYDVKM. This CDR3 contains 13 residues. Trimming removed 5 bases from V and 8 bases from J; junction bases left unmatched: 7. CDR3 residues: CASSRDRLYGYTF. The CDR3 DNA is TGTGCCAGCAGTCGGGACAGGCTCTACGGCTACACCTTC.

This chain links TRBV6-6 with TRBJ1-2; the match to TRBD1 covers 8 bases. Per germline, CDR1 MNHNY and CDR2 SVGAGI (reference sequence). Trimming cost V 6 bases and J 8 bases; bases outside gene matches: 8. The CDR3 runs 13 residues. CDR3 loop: CASRRDRGGGYTF. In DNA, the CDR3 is TGTGCCAGCAGACGAGACAGGGGTGGCGGCTACACCTTC.